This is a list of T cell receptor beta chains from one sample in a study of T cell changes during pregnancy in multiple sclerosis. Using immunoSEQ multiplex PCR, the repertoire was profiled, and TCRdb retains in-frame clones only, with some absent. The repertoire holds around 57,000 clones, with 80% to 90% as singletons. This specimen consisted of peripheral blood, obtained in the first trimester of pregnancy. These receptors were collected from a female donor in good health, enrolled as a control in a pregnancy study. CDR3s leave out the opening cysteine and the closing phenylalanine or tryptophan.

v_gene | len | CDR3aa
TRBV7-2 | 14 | ASSLSPGQGNTEAF
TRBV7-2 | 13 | ASSYRTGGDYGYT
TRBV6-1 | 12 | ASSDNRGHYEQY
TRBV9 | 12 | ASSVTSGGETQY
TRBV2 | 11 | ASKVAHNYGYT
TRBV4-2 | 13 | ASSQDNSVNSPLH
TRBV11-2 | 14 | ASSFGLAGYTGELF
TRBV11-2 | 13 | ASSLAGFKDQPQH
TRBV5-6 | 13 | ASSLERGGLETQY
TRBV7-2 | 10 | ASSISNQPQH
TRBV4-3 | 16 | ASSQGRAGSPTNEKLF
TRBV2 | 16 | ASRIHPPRTGRNQPQH
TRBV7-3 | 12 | ASSLNSGIETQY
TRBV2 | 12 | ASSERVSGNTIY
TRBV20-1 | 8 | SASTAEAF
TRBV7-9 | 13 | ASSTGTALDKEAF
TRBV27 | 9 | ATRRGTEAF
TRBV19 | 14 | ASGVRGGRSTDTQY
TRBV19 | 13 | ASSRDSYSNQPQH
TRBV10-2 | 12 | ASSLQGAGTEAF
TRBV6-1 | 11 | ASSEAGEDEQF
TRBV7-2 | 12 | ASSQGLSNQPQH
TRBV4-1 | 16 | ASSQTVAGGANTGELF
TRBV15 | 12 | ATSRGTVNTEAF
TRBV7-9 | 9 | ATVGTYGYT
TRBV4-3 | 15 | ASSQALGRQGTEKLF
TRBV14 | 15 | ASSQEVAGGFRDTQY
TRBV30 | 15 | AWSVLTAGGPSDTQY
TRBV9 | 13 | ASSTFGQANYEQY
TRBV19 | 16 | ASSSPGLAGGFQETQY
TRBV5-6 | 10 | ASSLGSSPLH
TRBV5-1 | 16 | ASSLAPRGRNDGQPQH
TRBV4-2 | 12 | ASSQIGDWTEAF
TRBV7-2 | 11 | ASSPGTSYGYT
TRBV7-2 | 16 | ASSFRRGGTGVTYEQY
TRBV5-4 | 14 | ASGPIQGTSYNEQF
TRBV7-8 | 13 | ASSLAEGQVYGYT
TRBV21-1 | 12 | ASTMDRGAPEAF
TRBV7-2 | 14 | ASSSGGGGYTDTQY
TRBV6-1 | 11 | ATGLTGVFGYT
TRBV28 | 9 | ASSESSEAF
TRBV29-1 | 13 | SVVTVSLANYGYT
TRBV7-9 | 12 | ASSLQGGDQPQH
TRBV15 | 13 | ATSRDYHGDYGYT
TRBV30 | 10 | AWTGAADTQY
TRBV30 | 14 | AWSIGTVSSGNTIY
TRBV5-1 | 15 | ASSSGLAGGSYNEQF
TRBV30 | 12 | AWRRRGGEKTQY
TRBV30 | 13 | AWSDLRTGAYEQY
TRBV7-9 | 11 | ASSTGPWNEQF